Shown below are 19 T cell receptor beta chains from a single sample sequenced in a study of T cell responses to AZD1222 COVID-19 vaccine. The protocol was immunoSEQ multiplex PCR, while the TCRdb copy is restricted to in-frame clones and leaves out a portion. The sample lists roughly 130,000 clones; roughly 84% were seen once. The sample in question was peripheral blood, obtained on day 0 of AZD1222 vaccination. The source of these receptors is an adult in good health.

The rearrangement joins TRBV2 to TRBJ2-3; TRBD2 agrees at 7 bases. V was pared by 6 bases and J by 5 bases, with 8 bases of the junction left unmatched. This CDR3 is built from 14 residues. CDR1 SNHLY and CDR2 FYNNEI come from the germline V gene. The CDR3 sequence: CASRPGLVGDTQYF. The DNA of the CDR3 is TGTGCCAGCAGGCCAGGACTAGTGGGAGATACGCAGTATTTT.

This clone was observed a single time. The chain links TRBV11-2 to TRBJ2-7; possible D gene TRBD1, 7 bases. Trimming removed 3 bases from V and 1 base from J, with 13 bases in between. CDR3 length: 15 amino acids. Germline CDR1 reads SGHAT; CDR2 reads FQNNGV. The CDR3 DNA is TGTGCCAGCAGCTTGTCCGCGGGACAGTCCTACGAGCAGTACTTC. It is translated as CASSLSAGQSYEQYF.

There are a few counts of this clone. The chain joins TRBV10-2 to TRBJ2-7; D gene unclear. This CDR3 is built from 16 residues. V dropped 3 bases and J dropped 0 bases, with 15 bases sitting between them. Germline V gene data show CDR1 as WSHSY and CDR2 as SAAADI. CDR3 DNA: TGCGCCAGCAGTGATGTGGGTGGCGGCCTCTCCTACGAGCAGTACTTC. This sequence encodes CASSDVGGGLSYEQYF.

V gene TRBV6-5 combines with J gene TRBJ1-1; D is possibly TRBD1 (6 bases). The CDR3 totals 13 residues. V gave up 6 bases and J gave up 4 bases, with 12 bases separating them. Looked up from germline, CDR1 is MNHEY and CDR2 is SVGAGI. CDR3 amino acids: CASRPTGSTEAFF. CDR3 coding DNA: TGTGCCAGCAGGCCCACAGGGTCCACTGAAGCTTTCTTT.

The chain carries TRBV4-3 and TRBJ1-2; perhaps TRBD1 as D (6 bases). The CDR3 consists of 14 residues. V was pared by 4 bases and J by 3 bases, with 12 bases between. The germline CDR1 and CDR2 sequences are LGHNA and YSLEER. Here the CDR3 DNA reads TGCGCCAGCAGCCGATCGACAGGTTACTATGGCTACACCTTC. It codes for CASSRSTGYYGYTF.

The chain combines TRBV20-1 with TRBJ1-5; D is uncertain. The CDR3 covers 17 residues. Germline values: CDR1 DFQATT, CDR2 SNEGSKA (reference sequence). V gave up 3 bases and J gave up 5 bases, with 23 bases separating them. The CDR3 DNA sequence: TGCAGTGCTAGTTCAGGCCAGTTAAATTGGCGGCATCAGCCCCAGCATTTT. It specifies CSASSGQLNWRHQPQHF.

V usage is TRBV19 and J usage is TRBJ1-5; D remains unclear. The germline CDR1 and CDR2 sequences are LNHDA and SQIVND (reference sequence). The CDR3 length is 17 residues. V was pared by 6 bases and J by 1 base, with 19 bases between. The CDR3 DNA follows: TGTGCCAGTAGGGTGACGACCGGGGTAGGGAGCAATCAGCCCCAGCATTTT. This gives the protein CASRVTTGVGSNQPQHF.

The V gene is TRBV7-9, the J gene TRBJ1-1; no reliable D call. This CDR3 contains 15 residues. Germline-derived CDR1 and CDR2 are SEHNR and FQNEAQ (reference sequence). Trimming removed 5 bases at V and 1 base at J, with 14 bases between. The CDR3 loop is CASSPTSSGNTEAFF. The CDR3 nucleotides read TGTGCCAGCAGCCCAACATCCTCGGGGAACACTGAAGCTTTCTTT.

The chain carries TRBV20-1 and TRBJ1-2; no reliable D call. Trimming left V 6 bases short and J 1 base short, with 12 bases between. CDR1 DFQATT and CDR2 SNEGSKA come from the germline V gene (reference sequence). The CDR3 is made up of 13 amino acids. The CDR3 DNA is TGCAGTGCCAGTCTTCCATTTAACTATGGCTACACCTTC. Amino acid sequence: CSASLPFNYGYTF.

The V gene is TRBV5-1, the J gene TRBJ2-5, with D hard to call. Between the trimmed V and J ends, which lost 4 bases and 4 bases, there was a span of 14 bases. The CDR3 totals 14 residues. Germline CDR1 is SGHRS and CDR2 is YFSETQ. The CDR3 DNA reads as TGCGCCAGCAGCGAGGACCAGTATGGAGAGACCCAGTACTTC. This sequence encodes CASSEDQYGETQYF.

The chain uses TRBV5-1 and TRBJ1-4; 11 bases match TRBD1. The CDR3 consists of 17 residues. The V gene's germline CDR1 is SGHRS and CDR2 YFSETQ. With 4 bases clipped from V and 0 bases from J, the junction kept 5 bases outside the gene matches. Written as DNA, the CDR3 is TGCGCCAGCAGCCCCGGACAGGGGGCGGCAACTAATGAAAAACTGTTTTTT. Protein sequence: CASSPGQGAATNEKLFF.

The chain is built from TRBV5-4 and TRBJ2-7; 7 bases match TRBD2. The V segment lost 0 bases and the J segment 1 base; nucleotides outside the gene matches: 4. In germline, CDR1 is SGHNT, CDR2 YYREEE (reference sequence). The CDR3 length is 15 residues. The CDR3 is CASSLEAGLSYEQYF. The CDR3 nucleotides read TGTGCCAGCAGCTTGGAAGCGGGACTATCCTACGAGCAGTACTTC. The variable domain in full, completed from reference TRBV5-4 and TRBJ2-7, reads ETGVTQSPTHLIKTRGQQVTLRCSSQSGHNTVSWYQQALGQGPQFIFQYYREEENGRGNFPPRFSGLQFPNYSSELNVNALELDDSALYLCASSLEAGLSYEQYFGPGTRLTVT.

V is TRBV4-1 and J is TRBJ2-2, with 12 bases identical to TRBD2. The trim removed 4 bases at V and 6 bases at J, leaving 6 bases unmatched. CDR1 is MGHRA, CDR2 YSYEKL, per germline. This CDR3 comprises 16 residues. CDR3 sequence reads: CASSPRLAGVSGELFF. For the CDR3, the DNA is TGCGCCAGCAGCCCCCGACTAGCGGGAGTGTCCGGGGAGCTGTTTTTT.

The genes are TRBV18 and TRBJ2-5; D remains unclear. Per the germline V gene, CDR1 is KGHSH and CDR2 is LQKENI. The CDR3 length is 12 residues. V was shortened by 4 bases and J by 1 base, with 4 bases between the two germline ends. The CDR3 spells CASSLAQETQYF. For the CDR3, the DNA is TGTGCCAGCTCACTAGCCCAAGAGACCCAGTACTTC.

The chain couples TRBV6-5 to TRBJ1-1; 7 bases are shared with TRBD1. This CDR3 has 16 residues. Germline V lookup: CDR1 MNHEY, CDR2 SVGAGI. The ends lost 0 bases at V and 0 bases at J; junction bases unmatched: 4. The CDR3 nucleotides are TGTGCCAGCAGTTACTCGACCGGGACAGTGAACACTGAAGCTTTCTTT. Its translation: CASSYSTGTVNTEAFF.

The chain joins TRBV30 to TRBJ1-5; D not resolved. The CDR3 covers 13 residues. Germline V lookup: CDR1 GTSNPN, CDR2 SVGIG (reference sequence). V was pared by 7 bases and J by 6 bases, with 16 bases between. This chain's CDR3 is CAYNHMDGQPQHF. CDR3 nucleotides: TGTGCCTATAACCATATGGATGGTCAGCCCCAGCATTTT.

The chain links TRBV18 to TRBJ1-4, with 9 positions matching TRBD1. This CDR3 spans 16 amino acids. After removal of 1 base from V and 5 bases from J, the junction contained 5 bases not matched to a gene. The germline CDR1 and CDR2 sequences are KGHSH and LQKENI. CDR3 bases: TGTGCCAGCTCACCACTTTTTGGGACAGGGAATGAAAAACTGTTTTTT. It specifies CASSPLFGTGNEKLFF.

The chain links TRBV6-4 to TRBJ1-1, with 8 bases matching TRBD1. The CDR3 totals 13 residues. Germline V lookup: CDR1 MRHNA, CDR2 SNTAGT. V lost 5 bases, J lost 5 bases, and 4 bases stayed unmatched. The CDR3 DNA reads TGTGCCAGCAGTCAGGGGGCGGAAACTGAAGCTTTCTTT. Amino acid sequence: CASSQGAETEAFF.

This chain links TRBV27 with TRBJ2-5, with 13 bases fitting TRBD2. The trim removed 4 bases at V and 6 bases at J, leaving 5 bases unmatched. The CDR3 extends over 15 amino acids. The V gene's germline CDR1 is MNHEY and CDR2 SMNVEV (reference sequence). The CDR3 region has the DNA TGTGCCAGCAGTTCCTGGACTAGCGGGGGACAGACCCAGTACTTC. Amino acids: CASSSWTSGGQTQYF.